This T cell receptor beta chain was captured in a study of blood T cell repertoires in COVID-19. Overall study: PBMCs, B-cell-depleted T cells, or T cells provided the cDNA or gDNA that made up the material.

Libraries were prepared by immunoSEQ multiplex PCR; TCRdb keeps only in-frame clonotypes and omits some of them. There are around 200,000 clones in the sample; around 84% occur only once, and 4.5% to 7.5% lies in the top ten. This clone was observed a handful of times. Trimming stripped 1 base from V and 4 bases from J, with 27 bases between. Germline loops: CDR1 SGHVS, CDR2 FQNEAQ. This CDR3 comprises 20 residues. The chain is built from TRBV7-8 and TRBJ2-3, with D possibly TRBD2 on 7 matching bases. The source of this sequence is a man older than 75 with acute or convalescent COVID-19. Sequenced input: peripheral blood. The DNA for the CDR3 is TGTGCCAGCAGCTTAGTAGTAGGGGGGGAGGCGGGAGTAGAGGCAGATACGCAGTATTTT. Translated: CASSLVVGGEAGVEADTQYF.